Listed below are T cell receptor beta chains from one sample, sequenced in a study of T-cell memory formation after mild COVID-19. One entry per CDR3 protein, called by TCRdb with MiXCR from the 5' RACE reads. The repertoire holds about 320,000 distinct CDR3 sequences, with approximately 14% as singletons. The sample comprised PBMCs or a T cell subset sorted from them (not recorded which). All receptors come from a man between 18 and 35 years old who had mild COVID-19 (a few samples of this study predate the infection). Cell type and time point are not known. Both conserved end residues are trimmed from each CDR3. The D gene is left open where the match is weak.

j_call: TRBJ2-5; v_call: TRBV20-1; d_call: TRBD1; cdr3_aa: SAGRGREGETQY
j_call: TRBJ2-7; v_call: TRBV4-2; d_call: NA; cdr3_aa: ASSPQVGAYEQY
j_call: TRBJ1-2; v_call: TRBV7-2; d_call: NA; cdr3_aa: ASSLVTRTKANYGYT
j_call: TRBJ2-5; v_call: TRBV5-1; d_call: NA; cdr3_aa: ASSIGDQAQY
j_call: TRBJ2-3; v_call: TRBV11-2; d_call: NA; cdr3_aa: ASSLSRQTTDTQY
j_call: TRBJ1-5; v_call: TRBV6-5; d_call: NA; cdr3_aa: ASSLGDRSSQPQH
j_call: TRBJ2-3; v_call: TRBV7-2; d_call: NA; cdr3_aa: ASSLRSVDTQY
j_call: TRBJ1-1; v_call: TRBV20-1; d_call: NA; cdr3_aa: SAGVGTAKTNEAF
j_call: TRBJ1-1; v_call: TRBV24-1; d_call: TRBD1; cdr3_aa: ATSDAGTAEAF
j_call: TRBJ2-5; v_call: TRBV6-2/TRBV6-3; d_call: TRBD2; cdr3_aa: ASSSASGAQETQY
j_call: TRBJ1-1; v_call: TRBV15; d_call: NA; cdr3_aa: ATSRLPGTVNTEAF
j_call: TRBJ1-1; v_call: TRBV7-9; d_call: TRBD1; cdr3_aa: ASSLSQTGPNTEAF
j_call: TRBJ2-6; v_call: TRBV12-3/TRBV12-4; d_call: TRBD1; cdr3_aa: ASSLTGGIGGANVLT
j_call: TRBJ1-1; v_call: TRBV12-3/TRBV12-4; d_call: NA; cdr3_aa: ASSSNTAWRAF
j_call: TRBJ2-1; v_call: TRBV6-5; d_call: NA; cdr3_aa: ASSYSNQQF
j_call: TRBJ2-5; v_call: TRBV4-1; d_call: TRBD2; cdr3_aa: ASSQAGGETQY
j_call: TRBJ2-5; v_call: TRBV19; d_call: NA; cdr3_aa: ASSWWDRETQY
j_call: TRBJ2-1; v_call: TRBV12-3/TRBV12-4; d_call: NA; cdr3_aa: ASSPGVEQF
j_call: TRBJ1-1; v_call: TRBV2; d_call: TRBD1; cdr3_aa: ASDRDRGRGAF